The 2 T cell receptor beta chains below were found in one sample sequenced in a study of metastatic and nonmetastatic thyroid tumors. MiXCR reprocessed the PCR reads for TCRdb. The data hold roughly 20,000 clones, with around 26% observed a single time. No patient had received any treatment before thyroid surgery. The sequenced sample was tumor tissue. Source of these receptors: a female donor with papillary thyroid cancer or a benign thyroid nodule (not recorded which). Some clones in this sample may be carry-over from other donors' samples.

The CDR3 DNA is TGTGCCAGCAGCACAGCCCGTAAGAGCTCCTACAATGAGCAGTTCTTC. It is translated as CASSTARKSSYNEQFF. This chain uses TRBV6-2 or TRBV6-3 with TRBJ2-1; unclear D gene. V lost 6 bases to trimming and J lost 0 bases, with 15 bases between them. Germline V gives CDR1 MNHEY, CDR2 SVGEGT. This CDR3 comprises 16 residues.

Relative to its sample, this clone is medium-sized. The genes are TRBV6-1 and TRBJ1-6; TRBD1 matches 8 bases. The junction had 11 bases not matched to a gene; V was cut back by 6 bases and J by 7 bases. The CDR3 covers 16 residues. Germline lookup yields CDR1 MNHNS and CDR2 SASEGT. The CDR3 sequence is CASRLILGQVNSPLHF. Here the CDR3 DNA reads TGTGCCAGCAGACTTATTTTGGGACAGGTCAATTCACCCCTCCACTTT.